This T cell receptor (beta chain) was recovered during a study of post-analysis software for immune sequencing data. Findings and limits, study-wide: In patients, TRBV5-6, TRBV5-1 and TRBV20-1 belonged to about five TRBV segments found more frequently than in controls.

Incorporated into the TCR beta cDNA libraries were unique molecular identifiers, which served to reduce PCR and sequencing biases. TCRdb re-called the PCR reads through MiXCR, storing one row per CDR3 protein. The sample shows hundreds of thousands of distinct CDR3 sequences, around 64% of them seen only once. This clonotype was counted only a few times. What it binds is not known. One junction end disagrees with the germline gene, perhaps due to a read error. Germline loops: CDR1 SGDLS, CDR2 YYNGEE. CDR3 length equals 18 residues. The receptor comes from a girl aged 2 to 10 with multiple sclerosis. The rearrangement uses TRBV9 and TRBJ2-5, with TRBD2 identical over 16 bases. The end of the DNA is better explained by TRBJ2-7, so the J call may be wrong. Sequences were obtained from blood. CDR3 sequence (DNA): TGTGTCAGCAGCCCGGGACTAGCGGGAGGGGGCTCTGGGTACGAGCAGTACTTC. Translation: CVSSPGLAGGGSGYEQYF.